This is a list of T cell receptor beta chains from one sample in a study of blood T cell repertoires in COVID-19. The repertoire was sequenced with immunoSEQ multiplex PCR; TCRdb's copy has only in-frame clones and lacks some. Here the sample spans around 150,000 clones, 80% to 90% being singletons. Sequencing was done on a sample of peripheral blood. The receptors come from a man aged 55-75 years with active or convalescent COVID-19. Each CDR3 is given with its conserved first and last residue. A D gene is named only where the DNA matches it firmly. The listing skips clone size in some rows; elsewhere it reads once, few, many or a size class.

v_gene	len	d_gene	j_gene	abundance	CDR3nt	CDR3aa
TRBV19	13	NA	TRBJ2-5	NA	TGTGCCAGTAGTATAGCCCCCCGGGAGACCCAGTACTTC	CASSIAPRETQYF
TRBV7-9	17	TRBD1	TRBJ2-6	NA	TGTGCCAGCAGCCGTGGGACAGGGAGTTACGGGGCCAACGTCCTGACTTTC	CASSRGTGSYGANVLTF
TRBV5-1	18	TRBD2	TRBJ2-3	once	TGCGCCAGCAGCTTCACAGGGACTAGCGGATCTTCCACAGATACGCAGTATTTT	CASSFTGTSGSSTDTQYF
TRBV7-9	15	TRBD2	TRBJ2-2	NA	TGTGCCAGCTGCCCCGGGGGGGCAGGCACCGGGGAGCTGTTTTTT	CASCPGGAGTGELFF
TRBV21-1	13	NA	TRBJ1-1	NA	TGTGCCAGCAGCAAGATGGGGGCCACTGAAGCTTTCTTT	CASSKMGATEAFF
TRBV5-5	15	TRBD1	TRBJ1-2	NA	TGTGCCAGCAGCCCCGGACAGGGAGGCTCCTATCGCTACACCTTC	CASSPGQGGSYRYTF
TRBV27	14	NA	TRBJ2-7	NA	TGTGCCAGCAGTACCCGGACAAAAGCCTACGAGCAGTACTTC	CASSTRTKAYEQYF
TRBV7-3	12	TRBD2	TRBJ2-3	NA	TGTGCCAGCAGCCCGGGAGGCGCTACGCAGTATTTT	CASSPGGATQYF
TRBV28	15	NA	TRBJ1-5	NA	TGTGCCAGCAGCCTGCCGGGTAATAGCAATCAGCCCCAGCATTTT	CASSLPGNSNQPQHF
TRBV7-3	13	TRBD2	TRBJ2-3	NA	TGTGCCAGCAGCTTACGGGGGGCAGATACGCAGTATTTT	CASSLRGADTQYF
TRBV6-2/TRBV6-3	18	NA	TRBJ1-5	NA	TGTGCCAGCAGTTACTCCTCAATTCCGGGACACACGAAGCAGCCCCAGCATTTT	CASSYSSIPGHTKQPQHF
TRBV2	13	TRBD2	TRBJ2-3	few	TGTGCCACCACGGGACTAGCGGGAGGTACGCAGTATTTT	CATTGLAGGTQYF
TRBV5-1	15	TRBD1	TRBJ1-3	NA	TGCGCCAGCAGCTTCACCCCGGGACAGCGAAACACCATATATTTT	CASSFTPGQRNTIYF
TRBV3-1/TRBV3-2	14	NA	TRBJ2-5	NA	TGTGCCAGCAGCCATCTTTCCAGGGTCGAGACCCAGTACTTC	CASSHLSRVETQYF
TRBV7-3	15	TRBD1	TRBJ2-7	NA	TGTGCCAGCAGCTTAGGTGGGACAGGGCCCTACGAGCAGTACTTC	CASSLGGTGPYEQYF
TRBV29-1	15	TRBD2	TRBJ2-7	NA	TGCAGCGTTACCGGGACTAGCGGGCGAACCTACGAGCAGTACTTC	CSVTGTSGRTYEQYF
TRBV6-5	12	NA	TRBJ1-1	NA	TGTGCCAGCAGTACTTCTGGCCAGGGGACTTTCTTT	CASSTSGQGTFF
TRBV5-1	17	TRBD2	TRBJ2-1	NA	TGCGCCAGCAGCCCCAATCTAGCGGGAGGATTGTACAATGAGCAGTTCTTC	CASSPNLAGGLYNEQFF
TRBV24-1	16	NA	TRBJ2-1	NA	TGTGCCACCAGTGATTCGCAACTCCTTACCTACAATGAGCAGTTCTTC	CATSDSQLLTYNEQFF
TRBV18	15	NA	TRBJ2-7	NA	TGTGCCAGCTCACCATGGGCAGGTCCTTTCTACGAGCAGTACTTC	CASSPWAGPFYEQYF
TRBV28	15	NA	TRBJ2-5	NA	TGTGCCAGCAGTTTAGATCGGAGGGGGCACGAGACCCAGTACTTC	CASSLDRRGHETQYF
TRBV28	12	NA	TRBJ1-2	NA	TGTGCCACCCTCAGGGGCGGCTATGGCTACACCTTC	CATLRGGYGYTF
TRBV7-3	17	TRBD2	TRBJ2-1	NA	TGTGCCAGCAGCTCCAAAGGCGCTAGCGGGAGTTACAATGAGCAGTTCTTC	CASSSKGASGSYNEQFF
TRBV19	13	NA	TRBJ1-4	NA	TGTGCCACCGGGAGGACAACTAATGAAAAACTGTTTTTT	CATGRTTNEKLFF
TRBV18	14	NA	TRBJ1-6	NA	TGTGCCAGCCAGGACACCTCCTATAATTCACCCCTCCACTTT	CASQDTSYNSPLHF